Shown below are 4 T cell receptor beta chains from a single sample sequenced in a study of blood T cell repertoires in COVID-19. Assay used: immunoSEQ multiplex PCR; TCRdb lists only in-frame clones, some missing. This sample has more than 250,000 clones; roughly 88% occur once, and the top ten carry 1.5% to 2%. Sequencing used peripheral blood. Receptors were obtained from a woman younger than 45 with COVID-19, enrolled during active disease.

This clone was picked up a small number of times. The chain couples TRBV7-2 to TRBJ2-3, with TRBD2 matching 10 bases. V was pared by 2 bases and J by 1 base, with 0 bases of the junction left unmatched. CDR1 and CDR2 from the germline V gene are SGHTA and FQGNSA. This CDR3 has 15 amino acids. CDR3 sequence reads: CASSLLAGGTDTQYF. The CDR3 DNA reads as TGTGCCAGCAGCTTACTAGCGGGGGGCACAGATACGCAGTATTTT. Together with reference TRBV7-2 and TRBJ2-3, the CDR3 gives the full variable domain: GAGVSQSPSNKVTEKGKDVELRCDPISGHTALYWYRQSLGQGLEFLIYFQGNSAPDKSGLPSDRFSAERTGGSVSTLTIQRTQQEDSAVYLCASSLLAGGTDTQYFGPGTRLTVL.

The count of this clone is one. This rearrangement joins TRBV28 to TRBJ1-2, with 12 bases identical to TRBD1. V was clipped by 8 bases and J by 3 bases; unmatched bases: 10. Germline V lookup: CDR1 MDHEN, CDR2 SYDVKM. The CDR3 is 16 amino acids. CDR3 coding DNA: TGTGCCAGCCAGACCCCGGGACAGGGGGCGGACTATGGCTACACCTTC. Protein: CASQTPGQGADYGYTF.

This clone was seen a single time. The V call is TRBV6-1, the J call TRBJ1-1; D uncertain. Trimming took off 1 base at V and 5 bases at J, with 17 bases between the two ends. Germline CDR1 is MNHNS and CDR2 is SASEGT. The CDR3 length is 16 residues. CDR3 residues: CASSEGAGSGGTEAFF. CDR3 DNA sequence: TGTGCCAGCAGTGAAGGAGCTGGGTCAGGTGGGACTGAAGCTTTCTTT.

The genes are TRBV2 and TRBJ1-3, with TRBD1 matching over 8 bases. V was pared by 7 bases and J by 7 bases, with 9 bases of the junction left unmatched. CDR1 SNHLY and CDR2 FYNNEI come from the germline V gene. This CDR3 has 14 amino acids. The CDR3 DNA follows: TGTGCCAGCATTTCAGACAGGGGAAGGAACACCATATATTTT. Its translation: CASISDRGRNTIYF. Together with reference TRBV2 and TRBJ1-3, the CDR3 gives the full variable domain: EPEVTQTPSHQVTQMGQEVILRCVPISNHLYFYWYRQILGQKVEFLVSFYNNEISEKSEIFDDQFSVERPDGSNFTLKIRSTKLEDSAMYFCASISDRGRNTIYFGEGSWLTVV.